The entry that follows covers one TCR beta chain sequence. The antigen remains unidentified. The data belong to a study of cytomegalovirus exposure and HLA in healthy donors. At the level of the study: Out of several hundred genotyped donors, approximately 84% belonged to the Caucasian-associated ancestry cluster. Study results and caveats: For presence/absence analyses, sequencing depth was assumed to be roughly uniform across donors. Cytomegalovirus association was listed for approximately 160 TCR beta chains. A later analysis reportedly found that, within productive TCRs, an Asian-associated ancestry cluster had fewer N-insertions than the mean observed across the roughly 630 donors.

Germline V lookup: CDR1 LGHNA, CDR2 YNFKEQ. The CDR3 consists of 18 residues. Trimming took 0 bases from V and 3 from J; bases not matched to a gene: 9. PCR was performed using 60 Vbeta and 13 Jbeta primers. TCRdb's table, derived via immunoSEQ multiplex PCR, lists solely in-frame clones and lacks some. The sample holds roughly 190,000 clones; approximately 80% are singletons and the top ten take approximately 2%. The V gene is TRBV4-2, the J gene TRBJ2-3; 10 nucleotides agree with TRBD2. This sequence was found in a woman aged 25 to 39 in good health and CMV-seronegative. Sequencing was done on a sample of PBMCs. CDR3 amino acids: CASSQDYAAGGPTDTQYF. CDR3 coding DNA: TGTGCCAGCAGCCAAGATTACGCAGCGGGAGGGCCGACAGATACGCAGTATTTT.